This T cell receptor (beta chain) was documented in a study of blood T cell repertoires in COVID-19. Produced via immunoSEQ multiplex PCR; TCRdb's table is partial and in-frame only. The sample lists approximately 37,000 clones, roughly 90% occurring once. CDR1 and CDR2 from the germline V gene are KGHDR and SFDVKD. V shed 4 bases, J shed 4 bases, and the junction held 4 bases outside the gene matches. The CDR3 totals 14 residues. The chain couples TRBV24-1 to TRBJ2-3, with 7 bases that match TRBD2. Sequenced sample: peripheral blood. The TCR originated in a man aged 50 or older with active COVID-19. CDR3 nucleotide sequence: TGTGCCACCAGTGAAGCGGGACGGGCAGATACGCAGTATTTT. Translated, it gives CATSEAGRADTQYF.